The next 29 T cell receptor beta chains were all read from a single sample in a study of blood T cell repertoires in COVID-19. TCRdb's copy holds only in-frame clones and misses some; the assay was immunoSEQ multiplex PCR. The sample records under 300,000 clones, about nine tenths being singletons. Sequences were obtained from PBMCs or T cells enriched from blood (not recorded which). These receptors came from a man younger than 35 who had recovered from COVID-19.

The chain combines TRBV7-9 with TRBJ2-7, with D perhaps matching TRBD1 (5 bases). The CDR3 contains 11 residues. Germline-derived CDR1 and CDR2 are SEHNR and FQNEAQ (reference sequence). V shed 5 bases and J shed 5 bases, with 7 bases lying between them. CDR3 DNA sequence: TGTGCCAGCAGCCCAGGGAACGAGCAGTACTTC. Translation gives CASSPGNEQYF.

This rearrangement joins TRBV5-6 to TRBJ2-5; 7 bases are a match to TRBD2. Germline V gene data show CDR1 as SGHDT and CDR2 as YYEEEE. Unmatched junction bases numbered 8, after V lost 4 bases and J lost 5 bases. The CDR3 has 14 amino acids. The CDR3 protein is CASSLRGGAETQYF. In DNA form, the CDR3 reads TGTGCCAGCAGCCTACGCGGGGGTGCGGAGACCCAGTACTTC. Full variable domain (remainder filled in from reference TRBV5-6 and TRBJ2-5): DAGVTQSPTHLIKTRGQQVTLRCSPKSGHDTVSWYQQALGQGPQFIFQYYEEEERQRGNFPDRFSGHQFPNYSSELNVNALLLGDSALYLCASSLRGGAETQYFGPGTRLLVL.

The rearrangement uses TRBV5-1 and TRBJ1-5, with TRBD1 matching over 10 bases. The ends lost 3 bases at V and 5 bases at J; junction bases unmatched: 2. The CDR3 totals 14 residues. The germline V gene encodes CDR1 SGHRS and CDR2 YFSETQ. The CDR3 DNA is TGCGCCAGCAGCTGGACAGGGGGAGATCAGCCCCAGCATTTT. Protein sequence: CASSWTGGDQPQHF.

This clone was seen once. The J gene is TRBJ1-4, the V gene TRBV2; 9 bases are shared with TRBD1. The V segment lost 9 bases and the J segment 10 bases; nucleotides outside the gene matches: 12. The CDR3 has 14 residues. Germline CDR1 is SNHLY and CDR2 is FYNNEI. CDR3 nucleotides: TGTGCCAGTGATGGGACAGGGATGCTCGGAAAACTGTTTTTT. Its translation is CASDGTGMLGKLFF.

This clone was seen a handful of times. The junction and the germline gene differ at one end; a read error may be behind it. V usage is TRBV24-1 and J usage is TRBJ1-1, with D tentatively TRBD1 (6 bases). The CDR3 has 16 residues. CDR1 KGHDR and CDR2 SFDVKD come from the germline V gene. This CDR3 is CATRDSTRGPNTEAFF. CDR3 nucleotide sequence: TGTGCCACCAGAGATTCGACCAGGGGTCCGAACACTGAAGCTTTCTTT.

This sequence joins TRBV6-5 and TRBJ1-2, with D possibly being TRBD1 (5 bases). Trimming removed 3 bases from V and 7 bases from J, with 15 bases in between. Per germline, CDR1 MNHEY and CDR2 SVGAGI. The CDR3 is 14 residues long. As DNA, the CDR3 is TGTGCCAGCAGTTATGCTGGGGGGAGAGGTGGCTACACCTTC. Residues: CASSYAGGRGGYTF.

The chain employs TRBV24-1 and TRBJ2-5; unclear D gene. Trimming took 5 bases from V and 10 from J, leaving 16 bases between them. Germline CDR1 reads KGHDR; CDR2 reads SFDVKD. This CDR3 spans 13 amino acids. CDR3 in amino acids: CATSVGFGLIQYF. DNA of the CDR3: TGTGCCACCAGTGTCGGATTCGGGTTGATCCAGTACTTC.

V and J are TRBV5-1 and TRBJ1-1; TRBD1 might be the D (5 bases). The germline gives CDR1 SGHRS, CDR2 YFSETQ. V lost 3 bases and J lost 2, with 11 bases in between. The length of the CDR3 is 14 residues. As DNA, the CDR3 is TGCGCCAGCAGCTCCGGGACTACAAACACTGAAGCTTTCTTT. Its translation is CASSSGTTNTEAFF.

This CDR3 is CASSLAAGLGYGYTF. CDR3 bases: TGTGCCAGCAGTTTAGCAGCGGGACTAGGCTATGGCTACACCTTC. The chain employs TRBV27 and TRBJ1-2, with a weak D call TRBD1 (5 bases). The germline gives CDR1 MNHEY, CDR2 SMNVEV (reference sequence). Trimming pared 2 bases from V and 4 bases from J, leaving 14 bases between. The length of the CDR3 is 15 residues.

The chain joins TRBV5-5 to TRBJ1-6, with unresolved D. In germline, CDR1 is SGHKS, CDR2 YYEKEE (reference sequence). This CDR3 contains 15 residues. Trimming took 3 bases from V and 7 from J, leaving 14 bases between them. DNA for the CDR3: TGTGCCAGCAGCTCCCGAACTGGGAGGAATTCACCCCTCCACTTT. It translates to CASSSRTGRNSPLHF.

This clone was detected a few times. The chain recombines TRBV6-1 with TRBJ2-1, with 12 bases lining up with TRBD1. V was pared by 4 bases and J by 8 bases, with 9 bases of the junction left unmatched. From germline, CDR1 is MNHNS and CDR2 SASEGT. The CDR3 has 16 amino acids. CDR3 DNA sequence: TGTGCCAGCAGTGCAAACGTGGGACAGGGGGCAGATGAGCAGTTCTTC. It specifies CASSANVGQGADEQFF.

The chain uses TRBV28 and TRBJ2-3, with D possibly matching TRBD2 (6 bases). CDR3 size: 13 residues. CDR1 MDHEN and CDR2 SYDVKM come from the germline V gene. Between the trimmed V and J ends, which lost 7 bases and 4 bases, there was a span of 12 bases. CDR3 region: CASTSGAADTQYF. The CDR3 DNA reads TGTGCCAGCACCTCGGGAGCTGCAGATACGCAGTATTTT.

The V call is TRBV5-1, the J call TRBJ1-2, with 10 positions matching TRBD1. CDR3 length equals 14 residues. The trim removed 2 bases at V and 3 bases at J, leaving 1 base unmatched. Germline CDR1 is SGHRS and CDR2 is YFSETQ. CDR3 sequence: CASSFGTGDYGYTF. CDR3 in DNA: TGCGCCAGCAGCTTTGGGACAGGGGACTATGGCTACACCTTC.

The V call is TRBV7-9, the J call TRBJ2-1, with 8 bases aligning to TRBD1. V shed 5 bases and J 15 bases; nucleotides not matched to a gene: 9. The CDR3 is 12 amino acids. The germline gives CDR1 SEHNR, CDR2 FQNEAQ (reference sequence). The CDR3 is CASSISRQGWFF. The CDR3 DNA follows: TGTGCCAGCAGCATCTCAAGACAGGGGTGGTTCTTC.

CDR3 DNA: TGTGCCAGCAGCTTGAGGGCGGGGGGATCGAACTATGGCTACACCTTC. Protein product: CASSLRAGGSNYGYTF. The rearrangement joins TRBV5-6 to TRBJ1-2; tentatively, D is TRBD1 (5 bases). Germline CDR1 reads SGHDT; CDR2 reads YYEEEE. The CDR3 contains 16 residues. V lost 1 base and J lost 2, with 15 bases in between.

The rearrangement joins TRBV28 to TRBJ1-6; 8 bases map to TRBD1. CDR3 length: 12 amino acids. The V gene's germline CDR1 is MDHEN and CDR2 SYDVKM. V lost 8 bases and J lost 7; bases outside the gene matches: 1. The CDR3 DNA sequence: TGTGCCAGCGGGACAGGAAATTCACCCCTCCACTTT. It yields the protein CASGTGNSPLHF.

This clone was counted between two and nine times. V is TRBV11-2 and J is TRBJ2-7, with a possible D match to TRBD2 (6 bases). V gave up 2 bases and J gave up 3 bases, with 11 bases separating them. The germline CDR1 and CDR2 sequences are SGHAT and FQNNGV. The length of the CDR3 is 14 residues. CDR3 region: CASSLLRGNYEQYF. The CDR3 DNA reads TGTGCCAGCAGCTTACTTCGGGGGAACTACGAGCAGTACTTC.

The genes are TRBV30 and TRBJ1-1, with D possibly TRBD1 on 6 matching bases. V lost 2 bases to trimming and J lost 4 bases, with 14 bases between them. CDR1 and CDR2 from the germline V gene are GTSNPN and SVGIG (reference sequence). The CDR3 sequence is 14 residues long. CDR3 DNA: TGTGCCTGGAGTCCTCATATAGGGGGCACTGAAGCTTTCTTT. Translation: CAWSPHIGGTEAFF.

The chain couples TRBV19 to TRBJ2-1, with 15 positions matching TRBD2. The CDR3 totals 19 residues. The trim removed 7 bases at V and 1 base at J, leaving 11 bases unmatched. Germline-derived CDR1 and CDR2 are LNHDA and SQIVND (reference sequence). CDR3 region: CASKAGLAGGRTSYNEQFF. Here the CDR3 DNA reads TGTGCCAGTAAGGCGGGACTAGCGGGGGGTCGGACGTCCTACAATGAGCAGTTCTTC. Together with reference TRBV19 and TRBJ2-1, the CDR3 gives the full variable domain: DGGITQSPKYLFRKEGQNVTLSCEQNLNHDAMYWYRQDPGQGLRLIYYSQIVNDFQKGDIAEGYSVSREKKESFPLTVTSAQKNPTAFYLCASKAGLAGGRTSYNEQFFGPGTRLTVL.

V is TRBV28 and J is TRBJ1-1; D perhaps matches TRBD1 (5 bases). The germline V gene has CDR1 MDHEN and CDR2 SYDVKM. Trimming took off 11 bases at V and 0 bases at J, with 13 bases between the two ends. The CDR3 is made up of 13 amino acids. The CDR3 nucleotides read TGTGCCTCCAGGGCAGAAATGAACACTGAAGCTTTCTTT. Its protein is CASRAEMNTEAFF.

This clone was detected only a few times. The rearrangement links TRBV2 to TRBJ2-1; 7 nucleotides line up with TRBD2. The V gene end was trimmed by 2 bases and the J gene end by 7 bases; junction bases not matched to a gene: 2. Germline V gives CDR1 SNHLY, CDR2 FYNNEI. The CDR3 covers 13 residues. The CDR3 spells CASSETAGNEQFF. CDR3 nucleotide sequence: TGTGCCAGCAGTGAAACAGCGGGGAATGAGCAGTTCTTC.

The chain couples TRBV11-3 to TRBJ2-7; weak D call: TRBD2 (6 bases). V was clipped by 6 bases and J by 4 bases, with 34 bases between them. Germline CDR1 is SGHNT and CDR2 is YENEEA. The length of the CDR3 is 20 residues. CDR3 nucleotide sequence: TGTGCCAGCAGTACCGACGATCGGACTGGTACTCCGCGGGGTTCGTACGAGCAGTACTTC. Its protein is CASSTDDRTGTPRGSYEQYF.

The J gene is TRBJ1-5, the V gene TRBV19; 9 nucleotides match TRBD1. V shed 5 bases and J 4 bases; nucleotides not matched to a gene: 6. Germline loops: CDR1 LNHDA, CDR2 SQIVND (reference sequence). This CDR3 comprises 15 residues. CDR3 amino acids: CASSGQGRSNQPQHF. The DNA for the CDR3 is TGTGCCAGTAGTGGACAGGGGCGCTCTAATCAGCCCCAGCATTTT. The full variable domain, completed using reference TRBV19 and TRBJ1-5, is DGGITQSPKYLFRKEGQNVTLSCEQNLNHDAMYWYRQDPGQGLRLIYYSQIVNDFQKGDIAEGYSVSREKKESFPLTVTSAQKNPTAFYLCASSGQGRSNQPQHFGDGTRLSIL.

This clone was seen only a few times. The CDR3 DNA reads TGTGCCAGCACCCTATGGGGCCATCTCTCCGGAGAGCAGTACTTC. It is translated as CASTLWGHLSGEQYF. This sequence joins TRBV5-6 and TRBJ2-7, with D perhaps TRBD1 (5 bases). The ends were cut back, 6 bases at V and 7 bases at J, with 23 bases in the middle. Germline V gene data show CDR1 as SGHDT and CDR2 as YYEEEE. The CDR3 length is 15 residues. Using reference TRBV5-6 and TRBJ2-7 for the parts outside the CDR3, the full variable domain is DAGVTQSPTHLIKTRGQQVTLRCSPKSGHDTVSWYQQALGQGPQFIFQYYEEEERQRGNFPDRFSGHQFPNYSSELNVNALLLGDSALYLCASTLWGHLSGEQYFGPGTRLTVT.

The CDR3 coding sequence is TGCGCCAGCAGCTTGTCCCTAGCGGGGGGTGTAGATACGCAGTATTTT. Translated: CASSLSLAGGVDTQYF. This chain joins TRBV5-1 and TRBJ2-3; 11 bases match TRBD2. The CDR3 contains 16 residues. The germline V gene encodes CDR1 SGHRS and CDR2 YFSETQ. Trimming cost V 1 base and J 5 bases; bases outside gene matches: 6.

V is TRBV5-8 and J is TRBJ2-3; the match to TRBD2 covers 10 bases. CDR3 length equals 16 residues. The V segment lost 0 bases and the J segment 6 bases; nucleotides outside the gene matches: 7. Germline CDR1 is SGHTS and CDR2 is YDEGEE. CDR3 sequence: CASSLGLAGEGDTQYF. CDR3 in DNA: TGTGCCAGCAGCTTGGGGCTAGCGGGAGAGGGGGATACGCAGTATTTT.

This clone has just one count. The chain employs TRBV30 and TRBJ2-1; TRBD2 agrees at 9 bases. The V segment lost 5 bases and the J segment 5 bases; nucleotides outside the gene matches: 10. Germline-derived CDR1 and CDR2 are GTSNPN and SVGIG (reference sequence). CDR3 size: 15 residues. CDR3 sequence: CAWASGTSTNNEQFF. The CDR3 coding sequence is TGTGCCTGGGCTTCCGGGACTAGCACTAACAATGAGCAGTTCTTC.

DNA of the CDR3: TGTGCCAGCAGCCCAAGACAGGGGGATACCGGGGAGCTGTTTTTT. Translated, it gives CASSPRQGDTGELFF. This chain joins TRBV5-4 and TRBJ2-2; 9 bases map to TRBD1. This CDR3 spans 15 amino acids. CDR1 is SGHNT and CDR2 is YYREEE in the germline V gene (reference sequence). After removal of 4 bases from V and 5 bases from J, the junction contained 6 bases not matched to a gene.

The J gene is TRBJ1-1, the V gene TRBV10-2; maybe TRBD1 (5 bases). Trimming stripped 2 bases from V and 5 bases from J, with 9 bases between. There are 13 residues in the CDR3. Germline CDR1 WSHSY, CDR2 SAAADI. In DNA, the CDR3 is TGCGCCAGCAGTGAGCGGCGGGGGACTGAAGCTTTCTTT. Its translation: CASSERRGTEAFF.